The next 20 T cell receptor beta chains were all read from a single sample in a study of T cell responses to AZD1222 COVID-19 vaccine. Sequenced by immunoSEQ multiplex PCR; TCRdb stores in-frame clones only, minus some. The profile shows about 150,000 clones, roughly nine tenths of them singletons. Material: peripheral blood, obtained on day 0 of AZD1222 vaccination. These receptors all come from an adult in good health.

The V and J genes are TRBV5-1 and TRBJ2-1; 8 bases fit TRBD2. V dropped 1 base and J dropped 8; count of bases not matched to a gene: 5. The germline CDR1 and CDR2 sequences are SGHRS and YFSETQ. The CDR3 extends over 14 amino acids. Here the CDR3 reads CASSLRLAFDEQFF. The CDR3, as DNA: TGCGCCAGCAGCTTGAGACTAGCGTTCGATGAGCAGTTCTTC.

The chain couples TRBV15 to TRBJ2-3; unclear D gene. This CDR3 region has 13 residues. Looked up from germline, CDR1 is LNHNV and CDR2 is YYDKDF (reference sequence). V lost 5 bases to trimming and J lost 4 bases, with 10 bases between them. The CDR3 coding sequence is TGTGCCACCAGCCTGGGTCAGGCAGATACGCAGTATTTT. It specifies CATSLGQADTQYF.

This chain connects TRBV5-6 to TRBJ1-5, with D uncertain. Germline V gene lookup returns CDR1 SGHDT and CDR2 YYEEEE. Deletions cut 0 bases from V and 3 bases from J, with 7 bases between. The CDR3 sequence is 14 residues long. This chain's CDR3 is CASSLDRVNQPQHF. The CDR3 DNA is TGTGCCAGCAGCTTGGATAGGGTCAATCAGCCCCAGCATTTT.

CDR3: CASSPPGTVLNYGYTF. Written as DNA, the CDR3 is TGTGCCAGCAGCCCTCCCGGGACAGTACTTAACTATGGCTACACCTTC. The genes are TRBV28 and TRBJ1-2; 7 bases map to TRBD1. CDR3 length equals 16 residues. V shed 6 bases and J 1 base; nucleotides not matched to a gene: 11. Germline lookup yields CDR1 MDHEN and CDR2 SYDVKM.

Of note for this clone: One junction end disagrees with the germline gene, perhaps due to a read error. The chain carries TRBV6-1 and TRBJ1-2; D is ambiguous. CDR3 size: 12 residues. In germline, CDR1 is MNHNS, CDR2 SASEGT. The CDR3 region is CASREGGWGYTF. CDR3 nucleotide sequence: TGTGCCAGCAGGGAAGGCGGTTGGGGCTACACCTTC.

The chain has TRBV19 and TRBJ2-4; TRBD1 is a possible D gene (5 bases). Trimming shortened V by 0 bases and J by 0 bases, and 9 bases separated the two germline ends. CDR1 and CDR2 (germline): LNHDA, SQIVND (reference sequence). The CDR3 totals 16 residues. CDR3 coding DNA: TGTGCCAGTAGTATAGATGCAGGGCTAGCCAAAAACATTCAGTACTTC. It translates to CASSIDAGLAKNIQYF.

The rearrangement joins TRBV5-1 to TRBJ2-2; TRBD1 aligns across 7 bases. Looked up from germline, CDR1 is SGHRS and CDR2 is YFSETQ. J lost 1 base, V lost 0 bases, and 6 bases had no gene match. CDR3 length: 17 amino acids. CDR3 coding DNA: TGCGCCAGCAGCTTGGGCCCCGGGACAGAGAACACCGGGGAGCTGTTTTTT. This encodes CASSLGPGTENTGELFF. Supplemented by reference TRBV5-1 and TRBJ2-2, the full variable domain reads KAGVTQTPRYLIKTRGQQVTLSCSPISGHRSVSWYQQTPGQGLQFLFEYFSETQRNKGNFPGRFSGRQFSNSRSEMNVSTLELGDSALYLCASSLGPGTENTGELFFGEGSRLTVL.

V gene TRBV27 combines with J gene TRBJ1-1; D not certain. CDR3 length equals 14 residues. CDR1 and CDR2 (germline): MNHEY, SMNVEV (reference sequence). The germline V and J ends were trimmed by 6 bases and 10 bases, with 21 bases remaining between them. CDR3 sequence reads: CASSPLGVGLRAFF. The CDR3 region has the DNA TGTGCCAGCAGCCCCCTTGGGGTAGGATTACGAGCTTTCTTT.

The CDR3 DNA sequence: TGTGCCACCAGTGGCCGTTCAGTTCCTCGAAGGATACAGCCCCAGCATTTT. This codes for CATSGRSVPRRIQPQHF. The J gene is TRBJ1-5, the V gene TRBV24-1; D not resolved. With 5 bases removed from V and 7 bases from J, the gap between germline ends came to 23 bases. The CDR3 totals 17 residues. Germline CDR1 reads KGHDR; CDR2 reads SFDVKD.

The chain has TRBV4-1 and TRBJ1-5, with 8 bases that match TRBD1. The V segment lost 3 bases and the J segment 3 bases; nucleotides outside the gene matches: 4. From germline, CDR1 is MGHRA and CDR2 YSYEKL. The CDR3 sequence is 15 residues long. The CDR3, as DNA: TGCGCCAGCAGCCATAGACAGGGGTCCAATCAGCCCCAGCATTTT. Amino acids: CASSHRQGSNQPQHF.

The rearrangement links TRBV7-2 to TRBJ1-2, with TRBD1 matching 7 bases. Germline CDR1 and CDR2: SGHTA and FQGNSA. Trimming at V came to 1 base and at J to 2 bases, leaving 4 bases not matched to a gene. The CDR3 has 15 residues. Written as DNA, the CDR3 is TGTGCCAGCAGCTTAGTCCGGGACAGCAACTATGGCTACACCTTC. It yields the protein CASSLVRDSNYGYTF.

The gene calls are TRBV3-1 (or the pseudogene TRBV3-2) and TRBJ1-2; a possible D gene is TRBD1 (5 bases). Trimming left V 4 bases short and J 4 bases short, with 7 bases between. Germline V gene sequence: CDR1 LGHDT, CDR2 YNNKEL (reference sequence). This CDR3 is built from 12 residues. The CDR3 DNA reads TGTGCCAGCAGCCCGGGGCCCTATGGCTACACCTTC. The encoded protein is CASSPGPYGYTF.

V gene TRBV5-1 combines with J gene TRBJ2-2, with a tentative D call TRBD2 (5 bases). V was cut by 0 bases and J by 4 bases, with 10 bases left in between. CDR1 is SGHRS and CDR2 is YFSETQ in the germline V gene. The CDR3 contains 15 residues. In nucleotides, the CDR3 is TGCGCCAGCAGCTTGGACTTGCTAGCCACCGGGGAGCTGTTTTTT. This codes for CASSLDLLATGELFF.

This clone showed up just a few times. The V gene is TRBV6-5, the J gene TRBJ2-7, with no clear D. CDR1 is MNHEY and CDR2 is SVGAGI in the germline V gene. This CDR3 spans 13 amino acids. V lost 7 bases to trimming and J lost 3 bases, with 13 bases between them. The CDR3 spells CASTLGGGYEQYF. The CDR3 DNA is TGTGCCAGCACCCTGGGCGGCGGCTACGAGCAGTACTTC.

This chain connects TRBV7-9 to TRBJ1-1, with 11 positions matching TRBD1. The germline CDR1 and CDR2 sequences are SEHNR and FQNEAQ (reference sequence). V was pared by 5 bases and J by 7 bases, with 6 bases of the junction left unmatched. The CDR3 has 14 residues. The CDR3 region is CASSLGQGADEAFF. CDR3 sequence (DNA): TGTGCCAGCAGCCTCGGACAGGGGGCCGATGAAGCTTTCTTT. Filled out from reference TRBV7-9 and TRBJ1-1, the complete variable domain reads DTGVSQNPRHKITKRGQNVTFRCDPISEHNRLYWYRQTLGQGPEFLTYFQNEAQLEKSRLLSDRFSAERPKGSFSTLEIQRTEQGDSAMYLCASSLGQGADEAFFGQGTRLTVV.

The genes are TRBV4-3 and TRBJ2-7; D call uncertain. Germline CDR1 and CDR2: LGHNA and YSLEER. The CDR3 spans 13 residues. V was shortened by 0 bases and J by 6 bases, with 9 bases between the two germline ends. The CDR3 reads CASSQDGLTEQYF. In DNA form, the CDR3 reads TGCGCCAGCAGCCAAGATGGTCTAACCGAGCAGTACTTC.

In this sample, this clone turned up once. The chain recombines TRBV7-9 with TRBJ2-1; D is ambiguous. Germline V lookup: CDR1 SEHNR, CDR2 FQNEAQ (reference sequence). This CDR3 is 16 amino acids long. V was clipped by 7 bases and J by 5 bases, with 21 bases between them. CDR3 loop: CASTPGPLMGHNEQFF. CDR3 nucleotides: TGTGCCAGCACCCCGGGCCCGTTAATGGGCCACAATGAGCAGTTCTTC.

As for this clone: The sample contains more than one DNA sequence encoding this CDR3. The chain employs TRBV5-1 and TRBJ2-1; TRBD2 matches at 9 bases. Unmatched junction bases numbered 2, after V lost 0 bases and J lost 4 bases. The CDR3 spans 15 residues. The germline V gene encodes CDR1 SGHRS and CDR2 YFSETQ. CDR3 region: CASSLGLAGYNEQFF. CDR3 sequence (DNA): TGCGCCAGCAGCTTGGGGCTAGCGGGGTACAATGAGCAGTTCTTC.

This chain joins TRBV6-4 and TRBJ2-1, with TRBD1 matching 7 bases. With 2 bases clipped from V and 7 bases from J, the junction kept 8 bases outside the gene matches. The germline V gene encodes CDR1 MRHNA and CDR2 SNTAGT. This CDR3 contains 15 residues. CDR3: CASSDKGGMWNEQFF. The CDR3 DNA follows: TGTGCCAGCAGTGACAAAGGGGGCATGTGGAATGAGCAGTTCTTC.

The CDR3 reads CASSPMGLAGEEQYF. As DNA, the CDR3 is TGTGCCAGCAGTCCTATGGGGCTAGCGGGAGAAGAGCAGTACTTC. The rearrangement joins TRBV6-4 to TRBJ2-7, with 10 bases that match TRBD2. Germline-derived CDR1 and CDR2 are MRHNA and SNTAGT. V was clipped by 5 bases and J by 7 bases; unmatched bases: 11. The CDR3 covers 15 residues.